This passage covers 32 T cell receptor beta chains from one sample sequenced in a study of a mutant IDH1 vaccine in newly diagnosed glioma. Repertoires were generated with immunoSEQ multiplex PCR, while TCRdb's copy carries only in-frame clones and drops some. This table has tens of thousands of clones, 83% appearing once. For these receptors, no antigen is known. The time point: week 47, end of study. Topical imiquimod accompanied each vaccine dose, which consisted of 300 ug of mutant IDH1 20-mer peptide. The sample was PBMCs, taken from a glioma patient whose treatment included an IDH1 peptide vaccine. All receptors derive from a man in his thirties or forties with glioma.

The genes are TRBV18 and TRBJ2-7, with D unclear. CDR1 is KGHSH, CDR2 LQKENI, per germline. V lost 5 bases, J lost 5 bases, and 7 bases lay in between. This CDR3 comprises 11 residues. Here the CDR3 DNA reads TGTGCCAGCTCATTCGACCACGAGCAGTACTTC. This translates into CASSFDHEQYF.

The genes are TRBV29-1 and TRBJ2-7; D gene ambiguous. This CDR3 has 12 residues. Germline CDR1 reads SQVTM; CDR2 reads ANQGSEA. Trimming pared 5 bases from V and 2 bases from J, leaving 10 bases between. CDR3 nucleotides: TGCAGCGTTACCGGGCCAGCCTACGAGCAGTACTTC. This codes for CSVTGPAYEQYF.

The chain combines TRBV15 with TRBJ2-3, with 8 bases lining up with TRBD1. The V gene end was trimmed by 1 base and the J gene end by 4 bases; junction bases not matched to a gene: 1. Germline CDR1 is LNHNV and CDR2 is YYDKDF (reference sequence). The CDR3 sequence is 14 residues long. The CDR3 region has the DNA TGTGCCACCAGCAGAGGACAGGGGTCAGATACGCAGTATTTT. This gives the protein CATSRGQGSDTQYF. The complete variable domain, with remaining parts taken from reference TRBV15 and TRBJ2-3, reads DAMVIQNPRYQVTQFGKPVTLSCSQTLNHNVMYWYQQKSSQAPKLLFHYYDKDFNNEADTPDNFQSRRPNTSFCFLDIRSPGLGDTAMYLCATSRGQGSDTQYFGPGTRLTVL.

V usage is TRBV28 and J usage is TRBJ1-2, with 7 bases identical to TRBD1. The CDR3 contains 13 residues. Germline CDR1 and CDR2: MDHEN and SYDVKM. V gave up 6 bases and J gave up 8 bases; unmatched junction bases: 9. As DNA, the CDR3 is TGTGCCAGCAGACCCGACAGGGAGAGGGGCTACACCTTC. This gives the protein CASRPDRERGYTF.

This clone has only one observation. The CDR3 DNA reads as TGCGCCAGCAGCCAAGATATACGCAAAGGGAACGAGCAGTACTTC. This gives the protein CASSQDIRKGNEQYF. The chain is built from TRBV4-1 and TRBJ2-5; D uncertain. The DNA end is more similar to TRBJ2-7, so the J call may be wrong. The V gene's germline CDR1 is MGHRA and CDR2 YSYEKL. The CDR3 contains 15 residues.

V is TRBV11-2 and J is TRBJ2-7; D is possibly TRBD1 (6 bases). In germline, CDR1 is SGHAT, CDR2 FQNNGV. This CDR3 contains 14 residues. Between the trimmed V and J ends, which lost 3 bases and 4 bases, there was a span of 13 bases. DNA of the CDR3: TGTGCCAGCAGCTTTGTACAGGGTACTTACGAGCAGTACTTC. Translation: CASSFVQGTYEQYF. Together with reference TRBV11-2 and TRBJ2-7, the CDR3 gives the full variable domain: EAGVAQSPRYKIIEKRQSVAFWCNPISGHATLYWYQQILGQGPKLLIQFQNNGVVDDSQLPKDRFSAERLKGVDSTLKIQPAKLEDSAVYLCASSFVQGTYEQYFGPGTRLTVT.

The CDR3 spells CASIRNPTGHSPLHF. The DNA for the CDR3 is TGTGCCAGTATTCGGAATCCCACGGGTCATTCACCCCTCCACTTT. The V gene is TRBV19, the J gene TRBJ1-6; D unresolved. Germline V gene data show CDR1 as LNHDA and CDR2 as SQIVND (reference sequence). Trimming left V 7 bases short and J 8 bases short, with 18 bases between. The CDR3 has 15 residues.

The rearrangement joins TRBV2 to TRBJ1-3; D remains ambiguous. This CDR3 comprises 17 residues. CDR1 is SNHLY, CDR2 FYNNEI, per germline. Trimming removed 2 bases from V and 0 bases from J, with 14 bases in between. The CDR3 is CASSEFPPNSSGNTIYF. Written as DNA, the CDR3 is TGTGCCAGCAGTGAATTCCCCCCGAACAGCTCTGGAAACACCATATATTTT. Drawing the rest from reference TRBV2 and TRBJ1-3, the complete variable domain is EPEVTQTPSHQVTQMGQEVILRCVPISNHLYFYWYRQILGQKVEFLVSFYNNEISEKSEIFDDQFSVERPDGSNFTLKIRSTKLEDSAMYFCASSEFPPNSSGNTIYFGEGSWLTVV.

This chain connects TRBV2 to TRBJ1-4; perhaps TRBD1 as D (5 bases). V lost 6 bases and J 0 bases, leaving 14 bases between the germline ends. The germline V gene encodes CDR1 SNHLY and CDR2 FYNNEI. The CDR3 has 16 residues. This CDR3 reads CASSQTAHATNEKLFF. CDR3 nucleotide sequence: TGTGCCAGCAGCCAGACAGCACATGCAACTAATGAAAAACTGTTTTTT.

The chain employs TRBV6-1 and TRBJ2-7; unclear D gene. The germline V gene has CDR1 MNHNS and CDR2 SASEGT. The CDR3 is made up of 15 amino acids. The ends were cut back, 1 base at V and 7 bases at J, with 17 bases in the middle. The CDR3 sequence: CASSEVRATGYEQYF. CDR3 coding DNA: TGTGCCAGCAGTGAAGTTAGGGCGACTGGGTATGAGCAGTACTTC.

This clone showed up just once. The rearrangement joins TRBV9 to TRBJ1-1; tentatively, D is TRBD1 (6 bases). The CDR3 consists of 13 residues. Germline V gives CDR1 SGDLS, CDR2 YYNGEE. Deletions cut 5 bases from V and 4 bases from J, with 12 bases between. CDR3 bases: TGTGCCAGCAGTTGGGACACGGGCACTGAAGCTTTCTTT. Its protein is CASSWDTGTEAFF.

The chain links TRBV6-5 to TRBJ1-6; unclear D gene. The CDR3 consists of 15 residues. V lost 0 bases to trimming and J lost 9 bases, with 12 bases between them. Germline lookup yields CDR1 MNHEY and CDR2 SVGAGI. CDR3 DNA: TGTGCCAGCAGTTACTCGGGCCGGACCCCTTCACCCCTCCACTTT. It is translated as CASSYSGRTPSPLHF.

Comments on this clone: One end of the junction is discordant with germline, which a read error may explain. The same CDR3 is also encoded by other DNA sequences in this sample. The gene calls are TRBV27 and TRBJ1-2; D unclear. The CDR3 runs to 14 residues. Looked up from germline, CDR1 is MNHEY and CDR2 is SMNVEV (reference sequence). The CDR3 nucleotides are TGTGCTAGCAGTCCCCCTGGGAGTTACTATGGCTACACCTTC. Protein product: CASSPPGSYYGYTF.

The chain carries TRBV25-1 and TRBJ1-2, with TRBD1 identical over 7 bases. The CDR3 is made up of 14 amino acids. With 10 bases clipped from V and 4 bases from J, the junction kept 12 bases outside the gene matches. Per the germline V gene, CDR1 is MGHDK and CDR2 is SYGVNS. The CDR3 region is CATSAGDSGYGYTF. The CDR3 nucleotides are TGTGCCACCTCGGCAGGGGACAGCGGCTATGGCTACACCTTC.

This chain connects TRBV27 to TRBJ2-3; D is unclear. V was clipped by 3 bases and J by 6 bases, with 10 bases between them. The CDR3 has 13 residues. Germline V gene sequence: CDR1 MNHEY, CDR2 SMNVEV (reference sequence). The DNA of the CDR3 is TGTGCCAGCAGTTTCCAAGGCTCCGATACGCAGTATTTT. Its protein is CASSFQGSDTQYF.

The V gene is TRBV2, the J gene TRBJ1-6, with D maybe TRBD1 (5 bases). Trimming removed 7 bases from V and 5 bases from J, with 15 bases in between. CDR1 SNHLY and CDR2 FYNNEI come from the germline V gene. The CDR3 covers 15 residues. Here the CDR3 reads CASTGGDSNNSPLHF. The DNA of the CDR3 is TGTGCCAGCACTGGGGGTGACAGTAATAATTCACCCCTCCACTTT.

The chain has TRBV5-6 and TRBJ2-5; no firm D call. The germline V gene has CDR1 SGHDT and CDR2 YYEEEE. Trimming left V 4 bases short and J 5 bases short, with 18 bases between. The CDR3 consists of 15 residues. CDR3 in DNA: TGTGCCAGCAGCCCCCGGCCCACACCGCGGGAGACCCAGTACTTC. The encoded protein is CASSPRPTPRETQYF.

Only one count was recorded for this clone. In DNA, the CDR3 is TGCAGTGCTCAGCCCCGGGAGACCCAGTACTTC. Residues: CSAQPRETQYF. The V and J genes are TRBV20-1 and TRBJ2-5; D call uncertain. Germline values: CDR1 DFQATT, CDR2 SNEGSKA (reference sequence). V was cut by 5 bases and J by 5 bases, with 9 bases left in between. The CDR3 totals 11 residues.

The V and J genes are TRBV28 and TRBJ2-5, with D perhaps matching TRBD1 (6 bases). This CDR3 is 16 amino acids long. CDR1 is MDHEN and CDR2 is SYDVKM in the germline V gene. V lost 5 bases, J lost 0 bases, and 16 bases lay in between. CDR3 nucleotide sequence: TGTGCCAGCAGTCTCCAGCCGGACAGTAACCAAGAGACCCAGTACTTC. It specifies CASSLQPDSNQETQYF.

J is TRBJ1-1 and V is TRBV27; no firm D call. V was cut by 3 bases and J by 0 bases, with 5 bases left in between. The CDR3 covers 13 residues. The germline V gene encodes CDR1 MNHEY and CDR2 SMNVEV (reference sequence). The CDR3 nucleotides are TGTGCCAGCAGTTTTGACGTGAACACTGAAGCTTTCTTT. As protein: CASSFDVNTEAFF.

The table lists this clone with a count of one. The chain is built from TRBV4-1 and TRBJ1-1, with D possibly TRBD1 on 6 matching bases. The CDR3 is 16 residues long. CDR1 is MGHRA, CDR2 YSYEKL, per germline. Trimming left V 0 bases short and J 1 base short, with 12 bases between. CDR3: CASSQDGGGGNTEAFF. The CDR3 DNA sequence: TGCGCCAGCAGCCAAGATGGGGGAGGGGGGAACACTGAAGCTTTCTTT.

This chain connects TRBV5-1 to TRBJ2-1; 8 bases fit TRBD1. The J segment lost 8 bases and the V segment lost 0 bases, leaving 13 bases of the junction unmatched. This CDR3 spans 17 amino acids. Germline CDR1 reads SGHRS; CDR2 reads YFSETQ. In DNA form, the CDR3 reads TGCGCCAGCAGCTTGGAGCGGACAGGGTTTAACCTCGATGAGCAGTTCTTC. Translation: CASSLERTGFNLDEQFF. Using reference TRBV5-1 and TRBJ2-1 for the parts outside the CDR3, the full variable domain is KAGVTQTPRYLIKTRGQQVTLSCSPISGHRSVSWYQQTPGQGLQFLFEYFSETQRNKGNFPGRFSGRQFSNSRSEMNVSTLELGDSALYLCASSLERTGFNLDEQFFGPGTRLTVL.

This sequence joins TRBV30 and TRBJ1-4; D not certain. From germline, CDR1 is GTSNPN and CDR2 SVGIG (reference sequence). Trimming cost V 3 bases and J 8 bases, with 10 bases left between them. This CDR3 contains 12 residues. This CDR3 is CAWRRYKEKLFF. CDR3 sequence (DNA): TGTGCCTGGAGGAGATACAAGGAAAAACTGTTTTTT. Filled out from reference TRBV30 and TRBJ1-4, the complete variable domain reads SQTIHQWPATLVQPVGSPLSLECTVEGTSNPNLYWYRQAAGRGLQLLFYSVGIGQISSEVPQNLSASRPQDRQFILSSKKLLLSDSGFYLCAWRRYKEKLFFGSGTQLSVL.

The rearrangement uses TRBV29-1 and TRBJ2-5; D may be TRBD2 (6 bases). Trimming took 6 bases from V and 0 from J, leaving 14 bases between them. This CDR3 is 14 amino acids long. Looked up from germline, CDR1 is SQVTM and CDR2 is ANQGSEA. CDR3 amino acids: CSVGGEGYQETQYF. The CDR3 nucleotides read TGCAGCGTAGGCGGGGAAGGTTACCAAGAGACCCAGTACTTC.

This clone was found a few times. The chain combines TRBV19 with TRBJ1-5; 8 positions agree with TRBD1. CDR3 length: 17 residues. J was trimmed by 3 bases and V by 7 bases; bases with no gene match: 14. Germline V CDR1 and CDR2: LNHDA, SQIVND (reference sequence). The CDR3, as DNA: TGTGCCAGTACCTCCCGAGGGCAGGGGGCGAACAATCAGCCCCAGCATTTT. Amino acid sequence: CASTSRGQGANNQPQHF.

This clone was observed a few times. The chain couples TRBV6-1 to TRBJ1-5; TRBD1 matches at 9 bases. From germline, CDR1 is MNHNS and CDR2 SASEGT. This CDR3 contains 15 residues. With 6 bases clipped from V and 3 bases from J, the junction kept 6 bases outside the gene matches. Here the CDR3 reads CASRKGQGDNQPQHF. CDR3 bases: TGTGCCAGCAGGAAGGGACAGGGTGACAATCAGCCCCAGCATTTT.

The CDR3 DNA follows: TGTGCCAGCAGTCCGGGACAGCGTAATGAAAAACTGTTTTTT. It translates to CASSPGQRNEKLFF. This chain joins TRBV5-4 and TRBJ1-4; 7 nucleotides agree with TRBD1. The CDR3 runs to 14 residues. Germline CDR1 reads SGHNT; CDR2 reads YYREEE (reference sequence). V lost 5 bases to trimming and J lost 4 bases; unmatched junction nucleotides: 5.

This clone occurred once. The chain is built from TRBV25-1 and TRBJ2-2, with a tentative D call TRBD1 (5 bases). V was shortened by 1 base and J by 0 bases, with 12 bases between the two germline ends. The CDR3 has 17 amino acids. Germline CDR1 reads MGHDK; CDR2 reads SYGVNS. The CDR3 sequence is CASSEFDSRANTGELFF. The CDR3 region has the DNA TGTGCCAGCAGTGAATTCGACAGCAGAGCGAACACCGGGGAGCTGTTTTTT.

J is TRBJ1-1 and V is TRBV28; no clear D. Germline V gene data show CDR1 as MDHEN and CDR2 as SYDVKM. This CDR3 has 16 residues. V was pared by 4 bases and J by 3 bases, with 18 bases between. The CDR3 nucleotides are TGTGCCAGCAGTTCCATGGGTACTTCTGCGGACACTGAAGCTTTCTTT. It encodes CASSSMGTSADTEAFF.

The chain is built from TRBV6-5 and TRBJ2-1; D unclear. The CDR3 totals 13 residues. V was clipped by 4 bases and J by 0 bases, with 4 bases between them. Germline V gives CDR1 MNHEY, CDR2 SVGAGI. Here the CDR3 DNA reads TGTGCCAGCAGTTCGGCCTCCTACAATGAGCAGTTCTTC. Translating it yields CASSSASYNEQFF.

The chain joins TRBV28 to TRBJ2-7; 8 nucleotides agree with TRBD1. The CDR3 sequence is 13 residues long. With 6 bases clipped from V and 5 bases from J, the junction kept 6 bases outside the gene matches. Germline V CDR1 and CDR2: MDHEN, SYDVKM. CDR3 sequence reads: CASSWTGNDEQYF. In DNA form, the CDR3 reads TGTGCCAGCAGCTGGACAGGGAATGACGAGCAGTACTTC.

This chain joins TRBV7-9 and TRBJ1-3; D uncertain. The V end was cut by 5 bases, the J end by 4 bases, with 12 bases between. Germline V gene lookup returns CDR1 SEHNR and CDR2 FQNEAQ (reference sequence). This CDR3 spans 14 amino acids. Here the CDR3 reads CASSHRRGGNTIYF. In nucleotides, the CDR3 is TGTGCCAGCAGCCACCGACGGGGAGGAAACACCATATATTTT.